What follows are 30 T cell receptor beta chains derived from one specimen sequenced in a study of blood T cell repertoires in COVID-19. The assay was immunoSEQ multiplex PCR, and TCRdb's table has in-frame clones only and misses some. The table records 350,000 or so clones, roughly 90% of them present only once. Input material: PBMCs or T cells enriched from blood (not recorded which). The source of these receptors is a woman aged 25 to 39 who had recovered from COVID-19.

This chain's CDR3 is CASSPVMAGGPTYEQYF. CDR3 in DNA: TGCGCCAGCAGCCCCGTCATGGCAGGGGGCCCTACCTACGAGCAGTACTTC. The genes are TRBV5-1 and TRBJ2-7; 8 positions agree with TRBD1. The CDR3 consists of 17 residues. V gave up 4 bases and J gave up 2 bases; unmatched junction bases: 14. Germline CDR1 reads SGHRS; CDR2 reads YFSETQ.

In DNA form, the CDR3 reads TGTGCCAGTAGCAACCGTGAGGGCTCCTACGAGCAGTACTTC. This codes for CASSNREGSYEQYF. The chain has TRBV19 and TRBJ2-7; D might be TRBD2 (5 bases). The CDR3 totals 14 residues. Between the trimmed V and J ends, which lost 6 bases and 0 bases, there was a span of 12 bases. CDR1 and CDR2 (germline): LNHDA, SQIVND (reference sequence).

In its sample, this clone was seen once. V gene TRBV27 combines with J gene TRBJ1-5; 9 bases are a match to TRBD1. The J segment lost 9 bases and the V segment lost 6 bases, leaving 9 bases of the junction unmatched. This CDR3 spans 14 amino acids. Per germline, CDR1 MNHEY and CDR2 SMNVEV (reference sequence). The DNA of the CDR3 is TGTGCCAGCAGGCCACAGACAGGGGGAGGGCCCCAGCATTTT. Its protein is CASRPQTGGGPQHF.

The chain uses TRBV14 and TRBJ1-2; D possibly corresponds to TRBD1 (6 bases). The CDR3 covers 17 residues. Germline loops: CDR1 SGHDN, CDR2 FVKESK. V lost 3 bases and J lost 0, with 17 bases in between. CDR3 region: CASSQSWGPLANYGYTF. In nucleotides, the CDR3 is TGTGCCAGCAGCCAGTCGTGGGGGCCCTTAGCTAACTATGGCTACACCTTC.

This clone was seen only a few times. The CDR3 DNA sequence: TGTGCCAGCAGCTGGGGGCAGGTGGCCTCTCAAGCTTTCTTT. This sequence encodes CASSWGQVASQAFF. This chain links TRBV14 with TRBJ1-1; perhaps TRBD1 as D (6 bases). The ends were cut back, 5 bases at V and 9 bases at J, with 19 bases in the middle. The CDR3 extends over 14 amino acids. Germline values: CDR1 SGHDN, CDR2 FVKESK.

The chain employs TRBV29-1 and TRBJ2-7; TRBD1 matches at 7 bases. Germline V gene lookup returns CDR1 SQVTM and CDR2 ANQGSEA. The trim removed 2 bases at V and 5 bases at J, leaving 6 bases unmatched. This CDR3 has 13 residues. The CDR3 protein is CSVEYAGGDEQYF. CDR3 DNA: TGCAGCGTTGAATATGCAGGGGGAGACGAGCAGTACTTC.

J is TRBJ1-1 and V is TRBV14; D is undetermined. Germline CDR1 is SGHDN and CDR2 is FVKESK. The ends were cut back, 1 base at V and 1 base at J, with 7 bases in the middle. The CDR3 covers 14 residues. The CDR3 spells CASSQVLANTEAFF. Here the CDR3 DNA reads TGTGCCAGCAGCCAAGTTCTGGCGAACACTGAAGCTTTCTTT.

The CDR3 sequence: CASSPGQGRLGMPQHF. The CDR3 region has the DNA TGTGCCAGCAGTCCGGGACAGGGGCGTCTCGGAATGCCCCAGCATTTT. The V gene is TRBV28, the J gene TRBJ1-5; TRBD1 matches 10 bases. The CDR3 has 16 amino acids. Losses at the gene ends were 5 bases for V and 9 bases for J; bases not matched to a gene: 13. CDR1 and CDR2 (germline): MDHEN, SYDVKM.

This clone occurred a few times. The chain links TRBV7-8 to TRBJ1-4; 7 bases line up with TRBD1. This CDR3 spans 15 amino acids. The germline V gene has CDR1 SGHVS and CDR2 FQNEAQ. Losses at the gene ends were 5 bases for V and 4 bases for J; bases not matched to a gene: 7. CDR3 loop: CASSQRQGINEKLFF. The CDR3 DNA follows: TGTGCCAGCAGCCAAAGACAGGGTATTAATGAAAAACTGTTTTTT.

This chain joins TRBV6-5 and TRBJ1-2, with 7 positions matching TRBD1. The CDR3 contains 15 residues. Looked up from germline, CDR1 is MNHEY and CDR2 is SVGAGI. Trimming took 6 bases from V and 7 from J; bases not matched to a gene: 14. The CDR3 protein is CASSAQTGVYGGYTF. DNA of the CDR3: TGTGCCAGCAGCGCCCAAACAGGGGTATATGGTGGCTACACCTTC.

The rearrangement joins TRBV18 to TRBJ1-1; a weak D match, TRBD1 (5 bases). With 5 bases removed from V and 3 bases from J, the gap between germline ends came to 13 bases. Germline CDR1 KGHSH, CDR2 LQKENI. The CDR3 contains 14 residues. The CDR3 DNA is TGTGCCAGCTCAGTTGGGCAGGGTGACACTGAAGCTTTCTTT. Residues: CASSVGQGDTEAFF.

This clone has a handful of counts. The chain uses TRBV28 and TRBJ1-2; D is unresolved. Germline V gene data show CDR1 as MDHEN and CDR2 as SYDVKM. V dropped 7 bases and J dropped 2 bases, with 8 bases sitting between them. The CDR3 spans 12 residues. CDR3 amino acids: CASTSRNYGYTF. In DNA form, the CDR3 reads TGTGCCAGCACCTCACGGAACTATGGCTACACCTTC.

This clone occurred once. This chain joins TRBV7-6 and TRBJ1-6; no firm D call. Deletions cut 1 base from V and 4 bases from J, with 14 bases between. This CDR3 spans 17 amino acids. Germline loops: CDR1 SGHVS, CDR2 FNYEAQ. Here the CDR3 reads CASSLDPRLSYNSPLHF. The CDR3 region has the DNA TGTGCCAGCAGCTTAGATCCCCGCCTGAGTTATAATTCACCCCTCCACTTT.

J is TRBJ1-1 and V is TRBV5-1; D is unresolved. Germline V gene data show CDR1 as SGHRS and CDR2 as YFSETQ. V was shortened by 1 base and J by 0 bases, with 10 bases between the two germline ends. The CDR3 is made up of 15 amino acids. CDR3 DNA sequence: TGCGCCAGCAGCTTGTACATGAACATGAACACTGAAGCTTTCTTT. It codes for CASSLYMNMNTEAFF.

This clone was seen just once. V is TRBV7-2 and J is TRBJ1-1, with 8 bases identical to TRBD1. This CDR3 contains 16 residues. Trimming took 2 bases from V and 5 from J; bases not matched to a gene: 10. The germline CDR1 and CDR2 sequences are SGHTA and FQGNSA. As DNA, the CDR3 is TGTGCCAGCAGCTTACGCGCGCTACAGGGGGGTACTGAAGCTTTCTTT. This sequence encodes CASSLRALQGGTEAFF.

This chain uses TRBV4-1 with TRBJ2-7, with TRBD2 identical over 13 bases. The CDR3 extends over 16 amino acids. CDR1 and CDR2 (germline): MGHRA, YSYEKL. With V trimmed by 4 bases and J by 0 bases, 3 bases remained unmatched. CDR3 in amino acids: CASSRTSGGLSYEQYF. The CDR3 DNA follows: TGCGCCAGCAGCCGGACTAGCGGGGGCCTCTCCTACGAGCAGTACTTC.

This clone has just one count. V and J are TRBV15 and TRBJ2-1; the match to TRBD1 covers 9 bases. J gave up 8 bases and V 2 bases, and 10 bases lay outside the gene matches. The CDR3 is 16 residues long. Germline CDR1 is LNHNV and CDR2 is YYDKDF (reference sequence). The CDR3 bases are TGTGCCACCAGCAGACCCCCCGGGACAGGGTGGGATGAGCAGTTCTTC. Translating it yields CATSRPPGTGWDEQFF.

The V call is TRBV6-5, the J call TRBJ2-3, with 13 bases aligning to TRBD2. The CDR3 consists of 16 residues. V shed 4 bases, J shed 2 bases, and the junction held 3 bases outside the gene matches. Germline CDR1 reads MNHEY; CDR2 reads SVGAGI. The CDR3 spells CASSSTSGGATDTQYF. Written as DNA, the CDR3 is TGTGCCAGCAGTTCCACTAGCGGGGGGGCCACAGATACGCAGTATTTT.

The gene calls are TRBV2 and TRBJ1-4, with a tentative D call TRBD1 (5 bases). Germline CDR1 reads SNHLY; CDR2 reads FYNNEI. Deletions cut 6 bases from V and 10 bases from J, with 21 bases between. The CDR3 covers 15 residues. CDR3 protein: CASRPENGVGGKLFF. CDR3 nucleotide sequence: TGTGCCAGCAGGCCGGAAAATGGGGTCGGGGGAAAACTGTTTTTT.

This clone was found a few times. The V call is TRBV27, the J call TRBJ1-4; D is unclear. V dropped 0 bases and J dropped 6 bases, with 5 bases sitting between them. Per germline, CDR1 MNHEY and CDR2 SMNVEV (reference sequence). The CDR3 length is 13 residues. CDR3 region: CASSLSEHEKLFF. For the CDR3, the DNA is TGTGCCAGCAGTTTATCGGAGCATGAAAAACTGTTTTTT.

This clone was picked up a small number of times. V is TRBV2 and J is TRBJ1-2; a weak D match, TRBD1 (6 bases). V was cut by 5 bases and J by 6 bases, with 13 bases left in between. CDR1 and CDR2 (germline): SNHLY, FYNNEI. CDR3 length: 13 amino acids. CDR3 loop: CASSPGHGDGYTF. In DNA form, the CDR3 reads TGTGCCAGCAGTCCGGGACATGGGGATGGCTACACCTTC. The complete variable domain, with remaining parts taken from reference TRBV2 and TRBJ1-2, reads EPEVTQTPSHQVTQMGQEVILRCVPISNHLYFYWYRQILGQKVEFLVSFYNNEISEKSEIFDDQFSVERPDGSNFTLKIRSTKLEDSAMYFCASSPGHGDGYTFGSGTRLTVV.

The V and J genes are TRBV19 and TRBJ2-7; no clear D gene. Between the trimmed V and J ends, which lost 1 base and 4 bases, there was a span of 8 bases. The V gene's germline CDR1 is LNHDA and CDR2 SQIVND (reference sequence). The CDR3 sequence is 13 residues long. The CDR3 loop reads CASSIGAGYEQYF. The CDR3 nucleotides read TGTGCCAGTAGTATAGGGGCAGGTTACGAGCAGTACTTC. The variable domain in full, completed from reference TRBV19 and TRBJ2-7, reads DGGITQSPKYLFRKEGQNVTLSCEQNLNHDAMYWYRQDPGQGLRLIYYSQIVNDFQKGDIAEGYSVSREKKESFPLTVTSAQKNPTAFYLCASSIGAGYEQYFGPGTRLTVT.

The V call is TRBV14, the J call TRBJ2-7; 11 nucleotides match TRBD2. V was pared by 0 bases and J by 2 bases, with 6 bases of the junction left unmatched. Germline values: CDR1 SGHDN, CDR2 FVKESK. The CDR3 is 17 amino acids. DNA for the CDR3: TGTGCCAGCAGCCAAGATAATAGCGGGGGGGGAACCTACGAGCAGTACTTC. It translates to CASSQDNSGGGTYEQYF.

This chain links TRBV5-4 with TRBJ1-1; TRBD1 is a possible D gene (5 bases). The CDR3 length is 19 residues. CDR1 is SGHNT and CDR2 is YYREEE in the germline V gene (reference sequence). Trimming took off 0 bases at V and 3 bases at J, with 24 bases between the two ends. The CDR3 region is CASSLGGGAARKGDTEAFF. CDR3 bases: TGTGCCAGCAGCTTGGGGGGAGGCGCGGCTCGAAAAGGGGACACTGAAGCTTTCTTT.

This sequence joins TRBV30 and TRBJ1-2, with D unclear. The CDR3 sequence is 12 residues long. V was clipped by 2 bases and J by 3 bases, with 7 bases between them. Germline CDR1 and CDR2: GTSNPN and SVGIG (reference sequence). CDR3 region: CAWSSGYYGYTF. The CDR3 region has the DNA TGTGCCTGGAGTTCCGGGTACTATGGCTACACCTTC.

CDR3 in amino acids: CAWSLGEVYF. The CDR3 DNA sequence: TGTGCCTGGAGTTTGGGGGAGGTGTACTTC. The rearrangement joins TRBV30 to TRBJ2-7; D might be TRBD2 (6 bases). CDR3 length equals 10 residues. Germline V lookup: CDR1 GTSNPN, CDR2 SVGIG (reference sequence). Trimming removed 2 bases at V and 12 bases at J, with 11 bases between.

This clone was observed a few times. The CDR3 DNA follows: TGCGCCAGCAGCTCCAGGGGCCTCACCGGGGAGCTGTTTTTT. The encoded protein is CASSSRGLTGELFF. The J gene is TRBJ2-2, the V gene TRBV5-1; D possibly corresponds to TRBD1 (6 bases). From germline, CDR1 is SGHRS and CDR2 YFSETQ. V lost 3 bases and J 4 bases, leaving 10 bases between the germline ends. The CDR3 runs 14 residues. The full variable domain, completed using reference TRBV5-1 and TRBJ2-2, is KAGVTQTPRYLIKTRGQQVTLSCSPISGHRSVSWYQQTPGQGLQFLFEYFSETQRNKGNFPGRFSGRQFSNSRSEMNVSTLELGDSALYLCASSSRGLTGELFFGEGSRLTVL.

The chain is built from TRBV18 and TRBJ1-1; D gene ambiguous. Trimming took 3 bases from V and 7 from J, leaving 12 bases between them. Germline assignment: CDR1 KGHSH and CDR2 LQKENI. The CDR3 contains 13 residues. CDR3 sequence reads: CASSPPGPIEAFF. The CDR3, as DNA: TGTGCCAGCTCACCCCCCGGTCCCATTGAAGCTTTCTTT.

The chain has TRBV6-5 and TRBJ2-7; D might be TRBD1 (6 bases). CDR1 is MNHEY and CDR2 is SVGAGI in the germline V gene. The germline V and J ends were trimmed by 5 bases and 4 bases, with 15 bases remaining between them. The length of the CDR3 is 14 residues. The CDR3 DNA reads TGTGCCAGCAGTCCCTATACAGGGAATTACGAGCAGTACTTC. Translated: CASSPYTGNYEQYF.

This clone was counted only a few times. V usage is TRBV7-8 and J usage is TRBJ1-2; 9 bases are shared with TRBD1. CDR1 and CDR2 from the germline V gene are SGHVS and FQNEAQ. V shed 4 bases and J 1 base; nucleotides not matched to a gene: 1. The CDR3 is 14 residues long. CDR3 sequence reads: CASSWDRVNYGYTF. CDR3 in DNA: TGTGCCAGCAGCTGGGACAGGGTTAACTATGGCTACACCTTC.